This entry concerns a single T cell receptor beta chain. The data belong to a study of blood T cell repertoires in COVID-19. About the study: Acute-phase and convalescent COVID-19 samples originated in the United States, Italy and Spain. Nucleic acid was either cDNA or gDNA, and it came from T cells, B-cell-depleted T cells, or PBMCs.

In the source study's methods: How many nucleated cells were present was estimated from reference gene primer amplification. The assay was immunoSEQ multiplex PCR, and TCRdb's table has in-frame clones only and misses some. Clone size and the V and J calls come from that table; the DNA yielded D and trimming. The table includes about 200,000 clones, around 83% detected once. The sequenced material came from peripheral blood. The receptor was isolated from a woman of 80 years or more with acute or convalescent COVID-19.

CDR3 sequence reads: CASSETVEAFF. Written as DNA, the CDR3 is TGTGCCAGCAGTGAAACAGTTGAAGCTTTCTTT. The chain uses TRBV2 and TRBJ1-1; D uncertain. The CDR3 sequence is 11 residues long. The V end was cut by 2 bases, the J end by 7 bases, with 5 bases between. Looked up from germline, CDR1 is SNHLY and CDR2 is FYNNEI.